These 28 T cell receptor beta chains were sequenced from one sample in a study of sequential checkpoint blockade in melanoma. The treatment: randomized to nivolumab then ipilimumab (arm A) or the reverse (arm B). Sequencing used immunoSEQ multiplex PCR; TCRdb keeps in-frame clones, though not all of them. The table shows 15,000 to 20,000 clones, with over 60% occurring only once. Sequenced here: CD8+ T cells sorted from blood (inferred from file names), sampled from a patient given nivolumab and ipilimumab in sequence. These receptors originate from a human donor with melanoma.

This clone was picked up one time. The V call is TRBV10-1, the J call TRBJ2-1, with TRBD2 matching 8 bases. Unmatched junction bases numbered 9, after V lost 2 bases and J lost 0 bases. The germline V gene encodes CDR1 WNHNN and CDR2 SYGVQD (reference sequence). The CDR3 totals 18 residues. The CDR3 loop reads CASSERGGRGVSYNEQFF. In DNA, the CDR3 is TGCGCCAGCAGTGAGCGGGGGGGCCGGGGAGTCTCCTACAATGAGCAGTTCTTC.

CDR3: CASSDPGDSPLHF. The CDR3 DNA reads TGCGCCAGCAGTGATCCAGGGGATTCACCCCTCCACTTT. This chain links TRBV10-1 with TRBJ1-6; D is possibly TRBD1 (6 bases). The germline V gene has CDR1 WNHNN and CDR2 SYGVQD (reference sequence). Trimming removed 3 bases at V and 8 bases at J, with 8 bases between. The CDR3 consists of 13 residues.

The chain recombines TRBV7-8 with TRBJ2-3, with 9 bases aligning to TRBD2. The V gene's germline CDR1 is SGHVS and CDR2 FQNEAQ. This CDR3 is built from 15 residues. After removal of 7 bases from V and 1 base from J, the junction contained 6 bases not matched to a gene. CDR3 sequence (DNA): TGTGCCAGCACCCCCGGCGGGGGGGGCACAGATACGCAGTATTTT. It encodes CASTPGGGGTDTQYF. The variable domain in full, with the rest retrieved from reference TRBV7-8 and TRBJ2-3, is GAGVSQSPRYKVAKRGQDVALRCDPISGHVSLFWYQQALGQGPEFLTYFQNEAQLDKSGLPSDRFFAERPEGSVSTLKIQRTQQEDSAVYLCASTPGGGGTDTQYFGPGTRLTVL.

The rearrangement joins TRBV13 to TRBJ2-3, with 7 bases matching TRBD1. The CDR3 consists of 15 residues. Germline CDR1 is PRHDT and CDR2 is FYEKMQ (reference sequence). J gave up 1 base and V 8 bases, and 9 bases lay outside the gene matches. The CDR3 spells CASLYEGGGTDTQYF. CDR3 in DNA: TGTGCCAGCCTCTATGAAGGGGGCGGCACAGATACGCAGTATTTT.

The gene calls are TRBV27 and TRBJ1-1; no clear D. V lost 9 bases and J lost 0, with 8 bases in between. The CDR3 contains 12 residues. Per germline, CDR1 MNHEY and CDR2 SMNVEV (reference sequence). In nucleotides, the CDR3 is TGTGCCAGAAGGGAGGTGAACACTGAAGCTTTCTTT. Its translation is CARREVNTEAFF.

The chain joins TRBV5-4 to TRBJ2-3; 7 positions match TRBD1. V dropped 1 base and J dropped 1; count of bases not matched to a gene: 9. Germline values: CDR1 SGHNT, CDR2 YYREEE (reference sequence). The CDR3 totals 17 residues. CDR3 DNA sequence: TGTGCCAGCAGCTTGTTGGCACAGGGGCCGGGCACAGATACGCAGTATTTT. This sequence encodes CASSLLAQGPGTDTQYF.

The sample holds a few counts of this clone. This sequence joins TRBV7-9 and TRBJ2-7; D is uncertain. This CDR3 has 13 amino acids. Germline CDR1 reads SEHNR; CDR2 reads FQNEAQ (reference sequence). Trimming stripped 6 bases from V and 5 bases from J, with 14 bases between. DNA for the CDR3: TGTGCCAGCAGTGAGGTCCAGTCGCACGAGCAGTACTTC. Its translation: CASSEVQSHEQYF.

The V call is TRBV28, the J call TRBJ1-2; 9 positions match TRBD1. V lost 8 bases to trimming and J lost 1 base; unmatched junction nucleotides: 2. CDR1 and CDR2 (germline): MDHEN, SYDVKM. The CDR3 sequence is 13 residues long. Here the CDR3 DNA reads TGTGCCAGCCTGGACAGGGGTAACTATGGCTACACCTTC. It specifies CASLDRGNYGYTF.

This chain joins TRBV7-8 and TRBJ2-7; 13 bases fit TRBD2. Losses at the gene ends were 4 bases for V and 0 bases for J; bases not matched to a gene: 12. This CDR3 has 19 amino acids. The germline V gene has CDR1 SGHVS and CDR2 FQNEAQ. CDR3 residues: CASSSGTSGDLTVSYEQYV. The DNA for the CDR3 is TGTGCCAGCAGCTCCGGGACTAGCGGGGATTTGACTGTCTCCTACGAGCAGTACGTC.

In its sample, this clone ranks as medium-sized. The rearrangement uses TRBV6-1 and TRBJ1-4; D possibly corresponds to TRBD1 (5 bases). The V end was cut by 2 bases, the J end by 7 bases, with 14 bases between. The V gene's germline CDR1 is MNHNS and CDR2 SASEGT. The CDR3 is 15 residues long. This CDR3 is CASSEMRGSGEKLFF. CDR3 in DNA: TGTGCCAGCAGTGAAATGCGGGGCAGTGGTGAAAAACTGTTTTTT.

This clone turned up a few times. The V call is TRBV4-2, the J call TRBJ2-1; 7 nucleotides line up with TRBD2. V shed 0 bases, J shed 12 bases, and the junction held 2 bases outside the gene matches. The V gene's germline CDR1 is LGHNA and CDR2 YNFKEQ. This CDR3 has 12 residues. CDR3 DNA: TGTGCCAGCAGCCAAGATGGGAGGGGGCAGTTCTTC. Protein product: CASSQDGRGQFF.

This chain uses TRBV5-4 with TRBJ1-4; 7 bases are shared with TRBD1. Germline-derived CDR1 and CDR2 are SGHNT and YYREEE (reference sequence). The V gene end was trimmed by 5 bases and the J gene end by 5 bases; junction bases not matched to a gene: 9. This CDR3 contains 15 residues. The CDR3 sequence: CASSPTQGYNEKLFF. The CDR3, as DNA: TGTGCCAGCAGTCCGACACAGGGGTACAATGAAAAACTGTTTTTT. The full variable domain, with the rest looked up from reference TRBV5-4 and TRBJ1-4, is ETGVTQSPTHLIKTRGQQVTLRCSSQSGHNTVSWYQQALGQGPQFIFQYYREEENGRGNFPPRFSGLQFPNYSSELNVNALELDDSALYLCASSPTQGYNEKLFFGSGTQLSVL.

This clone has just one count. This rearrangement joins TRBV7-2 to TRBJ2-5; D gene unclear. V dropped 4 bases and J dropped 1 base, with 10 bases sitting between them. This CDR3 spans 14 amino acids. Germline CDR1 is SGHTA and CDR2 is FQGNSA. This CDR3 reads CASSSGWSQETQYF. CDR3 DNA: TGTGCCAGCAGCTCCGGTTGGAGCCAAGAGACCCAGTACTTC.

This clone was observed a few times. V and J are TRBV7-2 and TRBJ1-1; D remains ambiguous. The germline V gene encodes CDR1 SGHTA and CDR2 FQGNSA. Trimming pared 5 bases from V and 0 bases from J, leaving 7 bases between. The CDR3 runs to 13 residues. The CDR3 DNA follows: TGTGCCAGCAGCCTGTATTTGAACACTGAAGCTTTCTTT. Residues: CASSLYLNTEAFF.

In its sample, this clone was seen a few times. CDR3 region: CASSTGTGTNEQYF. The CDR3 nucleotides are TGTGCCAGCAGCACCGGGACAGGGACGAACGAGCAGTACTTC. The chain recombines TRBV7-2 with TRBJ2-7; 9 bases align to TRBD1. Germline V gene sequence: CDR1 SGHTA, CDR2 FQGNSA. The V gene end was trimmed by 5 bases and the J gene end by 5 bases; junction bases not matched to a gene: 7. The CDR3 consists of 14 residues.

In this sample, this clone turned up a few times. The chain is built from TRBV19 and TRBJ1-6, with TRBD1 matching over 8 bases. V trimming: 9 bases; J trimming: 10 bases; junction bases outside the gene matches: 5. There are 12 residues in the CDR3. In germline, CDR1 is LNHDA, CDR2 SQIVND (reference sequence). CDR3 DNA: TGTGCCAGCACCACAGGGGGATCACCCCTCCACTTT. It codes for CASTTGGSPLHF. The whole variable domain, remainder taken from reference TRBV19 and TRBJ1-6, is DGGITQSPKYLFRKEGQNVTLSCEQNLNHDAMYWYRQDPGQGLRLIYYSQIVNDFQKGDIAEGYSVSREKKESFPLTVTSAQKNPTAFYLCASTTGGSPLHFGNGTRLTVT.

The table lists this clone with a few counts. CDR3: CASSLGTGLGYTF. Written as DNA, the CDR3 is TGTGCCAGTAGTCTGGGGACAGGGCTTGGCTACACCTTC. The V call is TRBV19, the J call TRBJ1-2, with 9 bases identical to TRBD1. The CDR3 is 13 residues long. CDR1 and CDR2 (germline): LNHDA, SQIVND (reference sequence). V shed 5 bases and J 7 bases; nucleotides not matched to a gene: 5.

This clone is hyperexpanded by share. This chain uses TRBV7-3 with TRBJ2-1; D may be TRBD1 (7 bases). The CDR3 runs to 16 residues. V gave up 4 bases and J gave up 7 bases, with 20 bases separating them. Germline CDR1 SGHTA, CDR2 FQGTGA. The CDR3 DNA follows: TGTGCCAGCAGCTCGCAGGGGGGTGGGACACGGAATGAGCAGTTCTTC. The encoded protein is CASSSQGGGTRNEQFF.

Here the CDR3 reads CASSLSGDYEQYF. For the CDR3, the DNA is TGTGCCAGCAGCTTGTCAGGCGATTACGAGCAGTACTTC. The chain uses TRBV5-6 and TRBJ2-7; D gene unclear. The CDR3 totals 13 residues. CDR1 and CDR2 (germline): SGHDT, YYEEEE. Trimming took off 1 base at V and 4 bases at J, with 9 bases between the two ends.

This clone was counted a few times. One junction end disagrees with the germline gene, perhaps due to a read error. This sample includes further DNA sequences coding for the same CDR3. The rearrangement uses TRBV5-4 and TRBJ1-4; tentatively, D is TRBD1 (5 bases). Germline V gene sequence: CDR1 SGHNT, CDR2 YYREEE (reference sequence). This CDR3 spans 15 amino acids. CDR3 in amino acids: CASSPDGRGNEKLFF. The CDR3 DNA sequence: TGCGCCAGCAGCCCCGACGGGAGGGGTAATGAAAAACTGTTTTTT.

V usage is TRBV5-1 and J usage is TRBJ2-1, with 9 bases fitting TRBD1. Germline V gene data show CDR1 as SGHRS and CDR2 as YFSETQ. The CDR3 runs 15 residues. V lost 5 bases to trimming and J lost 6 bases; unmatched junction nucleotides: 9. CDR3 sequence reads: CASRIGTGKGNEQFF. CDR3 in DNA: TGCGCCAGCAGGATCGGGACAGGGAAGGGCAATGAGCAGTTCTTC.

The chain carries TRBV19 and TRBJ1-4, with D perhaps matching TRBD1 (5 bases). V shed 4 bases and J shed 6 bases, with 12 bases lying between them. Germline CDR1 LNHDA, CDR2 SQIVND (reference sequence). The CDR3 is 14 residues long. The CDR3 nucleotides read TGTGCCAGTAGTAAGGGGATTTTAGATGAAAAACTGTTTTTT. It is translated as CASSKGILDEKLFF.

This clone has a single count. The chain couples TRBV2 to TRBJ1-1, with TRBD1 matching 8 bases. V trimming: 8 bases; J trimming: 0 bases; junction bases outside the gene matches: 5. This CDR3 comprises 14 residues. Germline CDR1 and CDR2: SNHLY and FYNNEI. CDR3 nucleotide sequence: TGTGCCAGCCAGAGACAGGGGTTGAACACTGAAGCTTTCTTT. Translated, it gives CASQRQGLNTEAFF.

V gene TRBV7-9 combines with J gene TRBJ2-7; TRBD1 matches 8 bases. The CDR3 spans 15 residues. Per germline, CDR1 SEHNR and CDR2 FQNEAQ (reference sequence). J lost 0 bases, V lost 5 bases, and 6 bases had no gene match. The CDR3 nucleotides read TGTGCCAGCAGCCCGAGACAGGGGCCCTCCTACGAGCAGTACTTC. Its protein product is CASSPRQGPSYEQYF.

This clone was recorded once. This chain joins TRBV7-9 and TRBJ1-5, with D unresolved. Trimming stripped 1 base from V and 2 bases from J, with 6 bases between. This CDR3 is built from 14 residues. The germline V gene has CDR1 SEHNR and CDR2 FQNEAQ (reference sequence). In DNA, the CDR3 is TGTGCCAGCAGCTTAGACGGTCGCAATCAGCCCCAGCATTTT. Amino acid sequence: CASSLDGRNQPQHF.

In regard to this clone: One end of the junction varies from germline; a read error may be responsible. The chain recombines TRBV6-5 with TRBJ2-2; a weak D match, TRBD2 (5 bases). This CDR3 is built from 15 residues. Germline V gene data show CDR1 as MNHEY and CDR2 as SVGAGI. CDR3: CASSPPYANTGELLF. The CDR3 DNA reads as TGTGCCAGCAGTCCCCCGTATGCGAACACCGGGGAGCTGTTGTTT.

This clone was seen more than once but under ten times. The rearrangement links TRBV6-1 to TRBJ1-2; 7 positions match TRBD1. V gave up 5 bases and J gave up 4 bases; unmatched junction bases: 7. CDR3 length equals 14 residues. Germline assignment: CDR1 MNHNS and CDR2 SASEGT. The CDR3 is CASSSSTGFYGYTF. The CDR3 DNA sequence: TGTGCCAGCAGTTCGTCGACAGGGTTCTATGGCTACACCTTC.

This clone was counted a few times. The chain is built from TRBV6-1 and TRBJ1-2; 9 positions agree with TRBD1. Per germline, CDR1 MNHNS and CDR2 SASEGT. Unmatched junction bases numbered 6, after V lost 3 bases and J lost 7 bases. The CDR3 spans 14 residues. As DNA, the CDR3 is TGTGCCAGCAGTGAGGCCGGGACAGGGTTTGGCTACACCTTC. Residues: CASSEAGTGFGYTF.